This paragraph covers one T cell receptor beta chain sequence. This clone was observed a single time. Its antigen target is currently unknown. Base-call qualities are not available, and no considerably larger clone is one nucleotide away. Libraries were built with the immunoSEQ multiplex PCR assay. A mixture of 60 forward primers for TCR Vbeta segments and 13 reverse primers for TCR Jbeta segments was used in the multiplex PCR. Amplification of the CDR3 region of rearranged TCR beta genes was performed with a multiplex PCR assay on genomic DNA. The Illumina HiSeq System was used to sequence the amplified TCR beta libraries as 87-base-pair reads. Per the authors' processing: In a later analysis, tens of millions of unique TCR beta chains were counted across the 500 to 850 repertoires, and roughly 11 million of these chains were shared by at least two donors. A nearest-neighbor algorithm error-corrected the raw reads and collapsed the reads into unique sequences, merging closely related sequences to remove PCR and sequencing errors. Alignment of CDR3 sequences to IMGT reference sequences was used to assign V, D and J gene segments. Each retained sequence needed at least a six-nucleotide match to both a V gene segment and a J gene segment. Rearrangements were called productive when the CDR3 lacked stop codons and stayed in frame with V and J; all others were non-productive. Following IMGT convention, CDR3 was defined as the stretch from the second conserved V-encoded cysteine to the conserved J-encoded phenylalanine. Sequences without an unambiguous match to a single V gene segment were excluded from the earlier analysis of over 500 of the donors. In an earlier analysis of around 590 of the donors, a V segment was called functional when productive rearrangements were above 56.7%, and segregating when the standard deviation between donors exceeded 5%. A statistical classification framework was built for diagnosing cytomegalovirus status from the catalog of TCR beta chain sequences. A later analysis assigned V and J genes by comparing TCR nucleotide sequences with IMGT/GENE-DB human TR gene sequences. A later analysis assigned CDR3 sequences and most-parsimonious VDJ recombination scenarios with the TCRdist pipeline. A later analysis defined each TCR beta chain by its CDR3 amino acid sequence plus V-gene family, and excluded reads lacking a unique V-gene family. A later analysis removed several hundred highly shared, low-generation-probability nucleotide sequences to deal with suspected cross-contamination and a sequencing artifact. For each public chain, a later analysis derived a clonal expansion index from normalized ranks of inferred template counts within each repertoire. In a later analysis, generation probabilities were computed with a VDJ recombination model fitted to out-of-frame rearrangements, and the resulting probabilities were checked against IGoR. A later analysis scored TCR-TCR, TCR-HLA and TCR-CMV co-occurrence with hypergeometric tests, applying a repertoire-size bias correction to TCR pairs. In a later analysis, false discovery rates were estimated by permuting HLA or CMV assignments 20 times. A later analysis grouped co-occurring TCRs with DBSCAN, adding TCRdist sequence similarity when clustering within HLA-allele-positive subsets. Repertoires with fewer than 30,000 or more than 120,000 public chains, plus five repertoires with anomalous nucleotide sharing, were excluded from co-occurrence clustering. The table was pulled from immuneACCESS by TCRdb, which kept in-frame rearrangements only. Such tables lose some clones; where checked, under half of the loss comes from unresolved V genes, and the rest has no known cause. Clone size and V and J calls were adopted from that table, with D and trimming inferred from the DNA. The sample yields 130,000 to 150,000 clones; around 73% were counted once. The top ten clonotypes cover roughly 14% of the sample.

According to the germline V gene, CDR1 reads SGHAT and CDR2 reads FQNNGV. From cysteine to phenylalanine, the CDR3 is 15 amino acids long. Only the CDR3 part of the read is kept: 45 bases, read in frame from the first base. Clipping removes 3 bases from V and 0 bases from J, with 2 as the unmatched junction base count. The data belong to a study of cytomegalovirus exposure and HLA in healthy donors (dated by TCRdb to about 2017). Regarding the complete study: An earlier analysis of several hundred of the donors reported approximately 270 Gb of sequence data and around 110 million unique TCR beta sequences from 150 million to 200 million T cells. An early release covering roughly 600 HLA-typed donors comprised about 290 gigabases of sequencing data and around 85 million unique TCR sequences. The genetic ancestry cluster associated with self-reported Caucasian donors included approximately 85% of the roughly 400 genotyped donors. The study aimed to test whether signatures of past pathogen exposure could be identified by cataloging public T cell receptors. The T cell repertoires of 670 or so subjects were profiled by immunosequencing and related to cytomegalovirus serostatus. A separate validation cohort of over a hundred different subjects was used in addition to the roughly 700-subject first cohort. To predict cytomegalovirus infection status, the study brought together high-throughput TCR immunosequencing, statistical association of individual TCRs with disease status, and machine learning. In a later analysis, previously published TCR beta repertoires from roughly 710 donors were re-analyzed and high-resolution HLA genotyping was added so that TCR occurrence patterns could be studied. In the later analysis, no new phenotypic data were used to find candidate immune exposures; instead, reliance was placed on TCR beta sequences and their occurrence across donors. An earlier analysis of some 500 of the donors used high-throughput TCR beta sequencing to judge whether each TCR beta V gene segment behaved as functional or pseudogenic. Donor age, sex, ethnicity and CMV serostatus were compiled alongside the repertoire data. A later genetic analysis took genome-wide SNP genotypes for about 65% of the 666 donors and used that subset as a discovery cohort. All discovery cohort repertoires had been generated using a single sequencing platform. HLA typing included class I and class II loci at four-digit resolution. Typing coverage varied by locus: about 620-630 donors for A, B, C, DRB1 and DQB1; 522 for DQA1; approximately 570 for DPA1; fewer than 480 for DPB1. Roughly 5 DR-DQ haplotypes were handled as single units for association and clustering, since linkage in the cohort was strong. Among around 400 genotyped donors of the cohort, an average of about 240,000 unique TCR beta nucleotide sequences were sequenced per donor, roughly 20% of them non-productive. What the authors observed across the whole study: The only immune exposure information available for the cohort was CMV serostatus. The authors suggested that the approach could potentially be extended to other disease states and immunological phenotypes. In an earlier analysis of 500 to 650 of the donors, most TCR beta V segments appeared in productive rearrangements about 90% or about 30% of the time, broadly matching IMGT annotations. Only TCR beta chains were sequenced in this cohort, and the absence of alpha or paired-chain data limited detectable features. In both the original and validation cohorts, the classifier was reported to diagnose cytomegalovirus status with high specificity and sensitivity. According to a later analysis, parvovirus B19, influenza, CMV and Epstein-Barr virus appeared linked to several top co-occurrence clusters. The study listed 170 or so TCR beta chains as associated with cytomegalovirus. Specific HLA alleles were associated with 15,000 to 20,000 TCR beta sequences at a false discovery rate of 0.05 in a later analysis. Most TCR sequences were seen in very few donors, while some public TCRs were found in many individuals. About 17 rarely observed V segments, including chromosome 9 orphons, were excluded from the earlier analysis of several hundred of the donors because counts were too low. When HLA alleles, especially DR and DQ, strongly co-occurred, TCR associations were difficult to assign to individual alleles. HLA typing was unavailable for some donors at each locus, so association tests used only the typed subset. Compared with equally common non-associated chains, HLA-associated TCR beta chains in a later analysis were more clonally expanded and had lower generation probabilities. The presence/absence analyses assumed that sequencing depth was roughly uniform across donors, and that assumption may not be true. Correlated functional status among segregating V segments might be attributable to linkage disequilibrium, but an unknown experimental factor could not be ruled out. Because the 87-base-pair reads could not distinguish some IMGT-functional V segments, including TRBV6-2 and TRBV6-3, those segments were excluded. According to a later analysis, most CMV-associated TCR beta chains appeared to be HLA-restricted, and the HLA associations seemed to be driven largely by CMV exposure. V-gene and J-gene trimming of TCR beta chains was associated with a missense DCLRE1C variant in a later genetic analysis, and the association was replicated in an independent cohort. A later genetic analysis reported fewer N-insertions in productive TCRs among donors in an Asian-associated ancestry cluster than the approximately 670-donor mean. In a later analysis, the rate of TCR association differed among HLA loci, with DRB1 alleles having the most associated TCRs and HLA-C alleles having the fewest. A few of the identified cytomegalovirus-associated TCR beta chains were confirmed in vitro to be specific for cytomegalovirus antigens. A cluster of highly shared sequence variants was judged likely to be a technical artifact of the sequencing pipeline. A further reported finding was that TCR beta sequences accurately predicted the HLA-A and HLA-B alleles for most subjects in the first cohort.

The cohort comprised approximately 700 healthy bone marrow donors. All cohort members were sampled while nominally healthy, although unrecorded immune exposures were likely present. CMV serostatus was positive for roughly 290 and negative for about 50% of the roughly 670 cohort members, and was not recorded for this donor. A peripheral blood sample was collected from each donor, and TCR beta sequencing was performed on peripheral blood mononuclear cells. Genomic DNA extraction from the blood cell samples was performed with the Qiagen DNeasy Blood Extraction Kit. The sequence derives from a human donor in good health. Material: PBMCs. The sequence links TRBV11-2 to TRBJ1-5, with TRBD1 identical over 7 junction bases. The CDR3 corresponds to CASSLGQNSNQPQHF. The nucleotide sequence is given as TGTGCCAGCAGCTTGGGACAGAATAGCAATCAGCCCCAGCATTTT.